This T cell receptor beta chain was documented in a study of graft-versus-host responses after intestinal transplantation. Study-wide background: Each of the recipients got a multivisceral, liver-intestinal, or isolated intestinal transplant. Recipients across the board were started on anti-thymocyte globulin induction, then kept on tacrolimus and steroids for two to four years.

Study results and limitations: Detected in recipient marrow were GvH clones, some of which were first observed in ileum or blood.

Germline V gives CDR1 SGHDT, CDR2 YYEEEE. V dropped 2 bases and J dropped 6 bases, with 12 bases sitting between them. The CDR3 covers 14 residues. On this clone itself: The antigen is not known.

TCRdb keeps only in-frame clones here, not all; method: immunoSEQ multiplex PCR. The sample gives approximately 20,000 clones, 85% to 95% of which show up once; approximately 41% is in the top ten. The gene calls are TRBV5-6 and TRBJ2-1; a possible D gene is TRBD2 (5 bases). The TCR sequence derives from a human patient who received an intestinal transplant, so some T cells may come from the graft donor. The material was PBMCs, obtained approximately 250 days after intestinal transplant. Here the CDR3 reads CASSLEASLNEQFF. In DNA, the CDR3 is TGTGCCAGCAGCTTAGAGGCTAGCCTCAATGAGCAGTTCTTC.